A single sample gave rise to the 19 T cell receptor beta chains below, sequenced in a study of blood T cell repertoires in COVID-19. This table comes from immunoSEQ multiplex PCR, and its TCRdb copy is limited to in-frame clones, with some not included. Of about 53,000 clones in the sample, 60% to 80% were seen once. Material for sequencing was peripheral blood. All receptors derive from a man in his 70s with active or convalescent COVID-19.

The V and J genes are TRBV15 and TRBJ1-5; tentatively, D is TRBD1 (6 bases). In germline, CDR1 is LNHNV, CDR2 YYDKDF (reference sequence). CDR3 length: 15 amino acids. V was pared by 3 bases and J by 4 bases, with 13 bases between. CDR3 residues: CATSRDPQGNQPQHF. The CDR3 DNA is TGTGCCACCAGCAGGGATCCCCAGGGGAATCAGCCCCAGCATTTT.

The CDR3 DNA is TGTGCCAGCAGCTTAAGAGGCACCTCTGAAAAACTGTTTTTT. Translating it yields CASSLRGTSEKLFF. The rearrangement links TRBV11-2 to TRBJ1-4; D is undetermined. The CDR3 sequence is 14 residues long. Germline V gives CDR1 SGHAT, CDR2 FQNNGV. Trimming cost V 2 bases and J 7 bases, with 11 bases left between them.

The CDR3 DNA reads TGTGCCAGCAGCCTCGGTGGGGCGGGAGGTCTCGAGCAGTACTTC. Its protein is CASSLGGAGGLEQYF. V and J are TRBV5-5 and TRBJ2-7, with 8 bases that match TRBD2. Losses at the gene ends were 4 bases for V and 6 bases for J; bases not matched to a gene: 12. In germline, CDR1 is SGHKS, CDR2 YYEKEE (reference sequence). The length of the CDR3 is 15 residues.

CDR3 nucleotides: TGTGCCAGTAGTCCCCTGACGGGTTACTCTGGAAACACCATATATTTT. This encodes CASSPLTGYSGNTIYF. The chain recombines TRBV19 with TRBJ1-3; D unclear. The CDR3 length is 16 residues. V lost 5 bases and J lost 0, with 14 bases in between. Germline V gene lookup returns CDR1 LNHDA and CDR2 SQIVND (reference sequence).

This clone was counted between two and nine times. The chain carries TRBV7-8 and TRBJ2-6; 8 nucleotides agree with TRBD2. The V gene end was trimmed by 0 bases and the J gene end by 0 bases; junction bases not matched to a gene: 7. Germline V lookup: CDR1 SGHVS, CDR2 FQNEAQ. The CDR3 loop spans 19 amino acids. This chain's CDR3 is CASSLAVTSALSGANVLTF. The CDR3 region has the DNA TGTGCCAGCAGCTTAGCTGTGACTAGCGCCCTCTCTGGGGCCAACGTCCTGACTTTC.

The rearrangement uses TRBV6-2 or TRBV6-3 and TRBJ2-5, with D possibly being TRBD1 (6 bases). Per germline, CDR1 MNHEY and CDR2 SVGEGT. V lost 6 bases, J lost 1 base, and 6 bases lay in between. The CDR3 extends over 12 amino acids. CDR3 sequence: CASSRGQETQYF. CDR3 coding DNA: TGTGCCAGCAGCAGGGGCCAAGAGACCCAGTACTTC.

The V gene is TRBV7-2, the J gene TRBJ1-1; D gene unclear. The germline V gene encodes CDR1 SGHTA and CDR2 FQGNSA. The CDR3 sequence is 14 residues long. V gave up 5 bases and J gave up 8 bases, with 18 bases separating them. The CDR3 protein is CASSPVRVATEAFF. Here the CDR3 DNA reads TGTGCCAGCAGCCCCGTTCGGGTAGCGACAGAAGCTTTCTTT.

The chain has TRBV9 and TRBJ1-2, with D possibly TRBD1 on 5 matching bases. V dropped 4 bases and J dropped 3 bases, with 16 bases sitting between them. The length of the CDR3 is 15 residues. In germline, CDR1 is SGDLS, CDR2 YYNGEE. CDR3 in amino acids: CASSPGTLDDYGYTF. In nucleotides, the CDR3 is TGTGCCAGCAGCCCAGGGACTTTAGACGACTATGGCTACACCTTC.

The gene calls are TRBV12-3 or TRBV12-4 and TRBJ2-5, with D hard to call. The length of the CDR3 is 13 residues. Trimming pared 3 bases from V and 5 bases from J, leaving 10 bases between. The DNA of the CDR3 is TGTGCCAGCAGTTTGACAAGGTGGGAGACCCAGTACTTC. Translating gives CASSLTRWETQYF.

The chain employs TRBV5-1 and TRBJ1-3; 10 bases map to TRBD1. J lost 7 bases, V lost 4 bases, and 8 bases had no gene match. The CDR3 spans 15 residues. Germline values: CDR1 SGHRS, CDR2 YFSETQ. The CDR3 reads CASSPRQGAGNTIYF. The CDR3 DNA reads as TGCGCCAGCAGCCCCAGACAGGGGGCGGGGAACACCATATATTTT.

The genes are TRBV4-3 and TRBJ2-5; 10 positions match TRBD2. This CDR3 has 16 amino acids. The trim removed 4 bases at V and 5 bases at J, leaving 10 bases unmatched. Germline CDR1 LGHNA, CDR2 YSLEER. Written as DNA, the CDR3 is TGCGCCAGCAGCCGGGGAGCGGGGGGGCCATGGGAGACCCAGTACTTC. Its translation is CASSRGAGGPWETQYF.

This clone was detected only a few times. The chain employs TRBV10-3 and TRBJ1-6; D gene unclear. Trimming shortened V by 2 bases and J by 0 bases, and 14 bases separated the two germline ends. Looked up from germline, CDR1 is ENHRY and CDR2 is SYGVKD. There are 18 residues in the CDR3. The CDR3 region is CAISEGLDGSSYNSPLHF. The CDR3, as DNA: TGTGCCATCAGTGAGGGTCTCGACGGGAGCTCCTATAATTCACCCCTCCACTTT.

The table lists this clone with a count of one. The chain has TRBV7-2 and TRBJ1-5, with 7 bases identical to TRBD1. There are 16 residues in the CDR3. With V trimmed by 5 bases and J by 2 bases, 9 bases remained unmatched. Per germline, CDR1 SGHTA and CDR2 FQGNSA. The CDR3 region has the DNA TGTGCCAGCAGCGCATCGACAGGGATACGCAATCAGCCCCAGCATTTT. This gives the protein CASSASTGIRNQPQHF. Supplemented by reference TRBV7-2 and TRBJ1-5, the full variable domain reads GAGVSQSPSNKVTEKGKDVELRCDPISGHTALYWYRQSLGQGLEFLIYFQGNSAPDKSGLPSDRFSAERTGGSVSTLTIQRTQQEDSAVYLCASSASTGIRNQPQHFGDGTRLSIL.

This clone was detected only once. The chain joins TRBV6-5 to TRBJ1-4, with D tentatively TRBD1 (5 bases). V lost 7 bases and J lost 6, with 18 bases in between. CDR1 and CDR2 (germline): MNHEY, SVGAGI. The CDR3 covers 15 residues. Here the CDR3 DNA reads TGTGCCAGCACCAAGCCGGCGGGGCGAGATGAAAAACTGTTTTTT. Translated: CASTKPAGRDEKLFF.

The genes are TRBV28 and TRBJ2-1, with 9 nucleotides matching TRBD2. This CDR3 comprises 14 residues. J lost 6 bases, V lost 7 bases, and 7 bases had no gene match. From germline, CDR1 is MDHEN and CDR2 SYDVKM. CDR3 bases: TGTGCCAGCACAGGCGGGAGGGCCAGCAATGAGCAGTTCTTC. Protein product: CASTGGRASNEQFF. Variable domain in full (rest from reference TRBV28 and TRBJ2-1): DVKVTQSSRYLVKRTGEKVFLECVQDMDHENMFWYRQDPGLGLRLIYFSYDVKMKEKGDIPEGYSVSREKKERFSLILESASTNQTSMYLCASTGGRASNEQFFGPGTRLTVL.

The V gene is TRBV4-1, the J gene TRBJ2-1; TRBD1 agrees at 11 bases. Germline V lookup: CDR1 MGHRA, CDR2 YSYEKL. This CDR3 is built from 15 residues. V lost 3 bases and J lost 6; bases outside the gene matches: 4. DNA for the CDR3: TGCGCCAGCAGCCAGGGACAGGGGGGGATCAATGAGCAGTTCTTC. It translates to CASSQGQGGINEQFF.

This sequence joins TRBV7-2 and TRBJ2-7; D uncertain. The CDR3 is 13 residues long. V lost 3 bases, J lost 6 bases, and 12 bases lay in between. Germline CDR1 and CDR2: SGHTA and FQGNSA. CDR3 region: CASSLHAASEQYF. The CDR3 bases are TGTGCCAGCAGCTTGCACGCGGCCTCCGAGCAGTACTTC.

V is TRBV5-5 and J is TRBJ2-7; the D is unclear. Trimming left V 1 base short and J 10 bases short, with 15 bases between. The germline CDR1 and CDR2 sequences are SGHKS and YYEKEE (reference sequence). The CDR3 is 13 amino acids. The CDR3 DNA sequence: TGTGCCAGCAGCTTGTCGGAGCAGAGCATACAGTACTTC. It codes for CASSLSEQSIQYF.

The J gene is TRBJ2-7, the V gene TRBV6-2 or TRBV6-3, with D unresolved. Per the germline V gene, CDR1 is MNHEY and CDR2 is SVGEGT. V gave up 0 bases and J gave up 4 bases, with 7 bases separating them. The CDR3 has 13 residues. This chain's CDR3 is CASSYSRAYEQYF. In DNA, the CDR3 is TGTGCCAGCAGTTACTCGCGCGCTTACGAGCAGTACTTC.